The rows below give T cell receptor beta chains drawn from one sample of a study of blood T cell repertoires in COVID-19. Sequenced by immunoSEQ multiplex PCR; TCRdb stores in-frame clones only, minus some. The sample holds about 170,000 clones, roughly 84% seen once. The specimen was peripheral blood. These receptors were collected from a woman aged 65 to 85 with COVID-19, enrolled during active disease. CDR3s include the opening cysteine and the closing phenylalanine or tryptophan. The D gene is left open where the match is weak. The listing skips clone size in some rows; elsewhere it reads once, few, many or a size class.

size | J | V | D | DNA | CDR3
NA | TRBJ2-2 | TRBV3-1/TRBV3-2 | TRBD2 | TGTGCCAGCAGCCATCTAGCGGGGCGTACCGGGGAGCTGTTTTTT | CASSHLAGRTGELFF
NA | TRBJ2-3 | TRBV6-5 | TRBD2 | TGTGCCAGCAGTACCCTGTCGGGGGGGCGACAGTATTTT | CASSTLSGGRQYF
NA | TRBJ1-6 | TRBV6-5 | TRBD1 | TGTGCCAGCCGACCTACAGGGGATACCTCACCCCTCCACTTT | CASRPTGDTSPLHF
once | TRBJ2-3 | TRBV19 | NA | TGTGCCAGTAGTATGTCCAGGGCCACAGATACGCAGTATTTT | CASSMSRATDTQYF
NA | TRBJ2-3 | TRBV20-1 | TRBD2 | TGCAGTGCTAGTGGGACTAGCGGGGGGGCTACAACAGATACGCAGTATTTT | CSASGTSGGATTDTQYF
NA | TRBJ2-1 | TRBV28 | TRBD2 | TGTGCCAGCAACCTCAGCGGGGAACAACCCTCCTACAATGAGCAGTTCTTC | CASNLSGEQPSYNEQFF
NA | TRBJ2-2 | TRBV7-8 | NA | TGTGCCAGCAGCCCGGACAGCGTCCGAGTCGGGGAGCTGTTTTTT | CASSPDSVRVGELFF
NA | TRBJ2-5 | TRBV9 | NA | TGTGCCAGCAGCCCCGGTCCCCGGGAGACCCAGTACTTC | CASSPGPRETQYF
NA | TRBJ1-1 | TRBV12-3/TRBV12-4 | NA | TGTGCCAGCAGTGCGGGACCGCTCACTGAAGCTTTCTTT | CASSAGPLTEAFF
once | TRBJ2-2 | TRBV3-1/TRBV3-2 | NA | TGTGCCAGCAGCCAAGGGTGGAGCAACACCGGGGAGCTGTTTTTT | CASSQGWSNTGELFF
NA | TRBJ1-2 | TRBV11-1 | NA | TGTGCCAGCAGCCTTACAGGGTACGGCTACACCTTC | CASSLTGYGYTF
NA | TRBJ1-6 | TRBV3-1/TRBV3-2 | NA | TGTGCCAGCAGCCAAGATCCTTCGAATTCACCCCTCCACTTT | CASSQDPSNSPLHF
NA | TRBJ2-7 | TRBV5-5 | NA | TGTGCCAGCAGCTTACCCAGCTACGAGCAGTACTTC | CASSLPSYEQYF
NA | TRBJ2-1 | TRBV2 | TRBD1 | TGTGCCAGCAGTGCCCTGCCGGGACAGGGGCTCCGGAATGAGCAGTTCTTC | CASSALPGQGLRNEQFF
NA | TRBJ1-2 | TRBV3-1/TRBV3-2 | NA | TGTGCCAGCAGCCAATACAGGGCTGGGTATGGCTACACCTTC | CASSQYRAGYGYTF
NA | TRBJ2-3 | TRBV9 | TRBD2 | TGTGCCAGCAGCGCGGAAGCGGGGGGGCCGGTAGATACGCAGTATTTT | CASSAEAGGPVDTQYF
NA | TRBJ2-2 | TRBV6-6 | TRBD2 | TGTGCCAGCAGTCGAAGCGGGGGAGCGAACACCGGGGAGCTGTTTTTT | CASSRSGGANTGELFF
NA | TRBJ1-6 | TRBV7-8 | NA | TGTGCCAGCAGCAGCCGCTACCCTACGATGACACCCCCGGAAGGACCCCTCCACTTT | CASSSRYPTMTPPEGPLHF
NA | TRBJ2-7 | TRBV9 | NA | TGTGCCAGCAGCGTAGGGACAGTCTCCTACGAGCAGTACTTC | CASSVGTVSYEQYF
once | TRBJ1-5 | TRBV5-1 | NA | TGCGCCAGCAGCTTGACGGGTGGAGGTCAGCCCCAGCATTTT | CASSLTGGGQPQHF
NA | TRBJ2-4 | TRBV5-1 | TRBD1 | TGCGCCAGCAGCGACAGGACAGGGGAAAACATTCAGTACTTC | CASSDRTGENIQYF
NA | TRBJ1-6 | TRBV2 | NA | TGTGCCAGCAGTGGCAGTTATAATTCACCCCTCCACTTT | CASSGSYNSPLHF
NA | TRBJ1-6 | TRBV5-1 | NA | TGCGCCAGCAGCTTAGAATGGGGTGGAGGCTCACCCCTCCACTTT | CASSLEWGGGSPLHF
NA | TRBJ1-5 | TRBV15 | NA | TGTGCCACCAGCAGAGTCGGGAATTTGGCCAATCAGCCCCAGCATTTT | CATSRVGNLANQPQHF
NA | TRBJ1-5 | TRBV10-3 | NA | TGTGCCATCAGTGAGTCGGCGCAGACAAGCAATCAGCCCCAGCATTTT | CAISESAQTSNQPQHF
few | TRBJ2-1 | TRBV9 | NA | TGTGCCAGCAGCGTAGCGGGAGGATTAGCTAGACAGGACAATGAGCAGTTCTTC | CASSVAGGLARQDNEQFF
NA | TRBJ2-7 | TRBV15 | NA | TGTGCCACCAGCAGAGGGCAGGGTGGATCCTACGAGCAGTACTTC | CATSRGQGGSYEQYF
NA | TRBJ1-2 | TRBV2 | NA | TGTGCCAGCAGTGAAAGGAGTGTCTACACCTTC | CASSERSVYTF
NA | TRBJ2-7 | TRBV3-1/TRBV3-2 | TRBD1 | TGTGCCAGCAGCCACAGACAGGGGGCTCTCCGGTGGGAGCAGTACTTC | CASSHRQGALRWEQYF
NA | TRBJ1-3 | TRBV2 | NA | TGTGCCAGCAGTAGGAGGACGGTCTCTGGAAACACCATATATTTT | CASSRRTVSGNTIYF
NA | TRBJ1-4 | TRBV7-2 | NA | TGTGCCAGCAGCTATCAGGGTAGGACTAATGAAAAACTGTTTTTT | CASSYQGRTNEKLFF
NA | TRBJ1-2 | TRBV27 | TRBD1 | TGTGCCAGCAGTCGACAGGGGGCGACAGGCTACACCTTC | CASSRQGATGYTF